This is a list of T cell receptor beta chains from one sample in a study of T cell responses to AZD1222 COVID-19 vaccine. Profiled with immunoSEQ multiplex PCR; TCRdb holds only in-frame clones, not every one. This table has approximately 42,000 clones, about 91% appearing once. The material sequenced was peripheral blood, taken 28 days after the second AZD1222 dose. These receptors were taken from an adult who received the AZD1222 COVID-19 vaccine. The CDR3 runs from the conserved cysteine through the conserved F or W. A D gene is named only where the DNA matches it firmly. Some rows mark clone size as missing; the rest say once, few, many or name a class of expanded clone.

CDR3aa	CDR3nt	d_gene	abundance	v_gene	j_gene
CASSLSWDYRSYNEQFF	TGTGCCAGCAGTTTATCATGGGACTACCGCTCCTACAATGAGCAGTTCTTC	TRBD2	.	TRBV27	TRBJ2-1
CASSLERTSGPYNEQFF	TGTGCCAGCAGTTTAGAGAGGACTAGCGGGCCGTACAATGAGCAGTTCTTC	TRBD2	.	TRBV27	TRBJ2-1
CASSLAGTAMAGTQYF	TGTGCCAGCAGCTTAGCTGGGACAGCCATGGCGGGTACGCAGTATTTT	TRBD1	once	TRBV7-8	TRBJ2-3
CASSFGAGEAFF	TGTGCCAGCAGTTTCGGGGCGGGTGAAGCTTTCTTT	.	.	TRBV27	TRBJ1-1
CASSGQGADTQYF	TGTGCCAGCTCGGGACAGGGGGCAGATACGCAGTATTTT	TRBD1	.	TRBV18	TRBJ2-3
CASSRQNTEAFF	TGTGCCAGCAGCCGGCAGAACACTGAAGCTTTCTTT	.	.	TRBV14	TRBJ1-1
CASSLGGGSGAYEQYF	TGTGCCAGCAGCTTAGGAGGCGGGAGCGGGGCCTACGAGCAGTACTTC	TRBD2	.	TRBV7-2	TRBJ2-7
CASSRTVNTEAFF	TGTGCCAGCAGCCGGACCGTGAACACTGAAGCTTTCTTT	.	.	TRBV11-1	TRBJ1-1
CASSQWNGYTF	TGTGCCAGCAGCCAATGGAACGGCTACACCTTC	.	.	TRBV3-1/TRBV3-2	TRBJ1-2
CASRSFEGGAPNEQFF	TGTGCCAGCAGATCCTTCGAAGGGGGGGCGCCGAATGAGCAGTTCTTC	.	.	TRBV13	TRBJ2-1
CASSPGMTSSYEQYF	TGTGCCAGCTCACCGGGGATGACAAGCTCCTACGAGCAGTACTTC	.	.	TRBV18	TRBJ2-7
CASIAGPYGEQFF	TGTGCCTCAATAGCGGGCCCTTACGGTGAGCAGTTCTTC	TRBD2	.	TRBV28	TRBJ2-1
CASSFRTSGYNEQFF	TGTGCCAGCAGCTTCCGGACTAGCGGTTACAATGAGCAGTTCTTC	TRBD2	.	TRBV11-2	TRBJ2-1
CASSLRQDRPGTIYF	TGCGCCAGCAGCTTGCGGCAAGACAGACCTGGCACCATATATTTT	.	few	TRBV5-1	TRBJ1-3
CASSIGTGWDGYTF	TGTGCCAGTAGTATAGGGACGGGTTGGGATGGCTACACCTTC	.	.	TRBV19	TRBJ1-2
CASTGGAGAHNEQFF	TGTGCCAGCACGGGGGGGGCAGGGGCCCACAATGAGCAGTTCTTC	TRBD2	.	TRBV9	TRBJ2-1
CASSTGGGNTEAFF	TGTGCCAGCTCCACCGGGGGGGGGAACACTGAAGCTTTCTTT	.	.	TRBV18	TRBJ1-1
CASSYDRASSYEQYF	TGTGCCAGCAGCTATGACAGGGCAAGCTCCTACGAGCAGTACTTC	TRBD1	.	TRBV7-8	TRBJ2-7
CASSPGGQGSYNEQFF	TGTGCCAGCAGCCCCGGCGGGCAGGGATCCTACAATGAGCAGTTCTTC	.	.	TRBV7-2	TRBJ2-1
CASSNLGQDGEQYF	TGTGCCAGCAGTAACCTGGGACAGGATGGCGAGCAGTACTTC	TRBD1	.	TRBV6-2/TRBV6-3	TRBJ2-7